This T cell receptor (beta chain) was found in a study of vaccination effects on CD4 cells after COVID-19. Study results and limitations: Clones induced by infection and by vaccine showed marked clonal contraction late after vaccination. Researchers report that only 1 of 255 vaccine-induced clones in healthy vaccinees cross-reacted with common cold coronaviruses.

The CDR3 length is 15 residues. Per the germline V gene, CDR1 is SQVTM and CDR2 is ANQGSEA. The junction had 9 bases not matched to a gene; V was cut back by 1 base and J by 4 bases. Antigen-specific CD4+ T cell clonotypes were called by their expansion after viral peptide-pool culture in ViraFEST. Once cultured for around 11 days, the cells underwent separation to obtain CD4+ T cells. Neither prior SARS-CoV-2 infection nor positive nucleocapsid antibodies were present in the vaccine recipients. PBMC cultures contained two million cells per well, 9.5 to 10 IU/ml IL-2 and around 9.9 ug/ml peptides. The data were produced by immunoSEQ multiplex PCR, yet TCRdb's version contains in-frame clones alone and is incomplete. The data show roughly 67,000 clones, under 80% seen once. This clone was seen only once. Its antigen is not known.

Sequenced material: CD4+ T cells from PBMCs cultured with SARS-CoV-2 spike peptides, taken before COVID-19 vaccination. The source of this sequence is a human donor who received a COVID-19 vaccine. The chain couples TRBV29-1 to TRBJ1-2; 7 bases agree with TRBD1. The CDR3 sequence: CSVEGNKGGSYGYTF. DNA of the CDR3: TGCAGCGTTGAAGGTAACAAAGGGGGCAGCTATGGCTACACCTTC.